This paragraph covers one T cell receptor beta chain sequence. The sample belongs to a study of T cells after somatic rescue of genetic block. This CDR3 has 14 residues. From germline, CDR1 is LNHDA and CDR2 SQIVND (reference sequence). V was clipped by 3 bases and J by 5 bases; unmatched bases: 2. TCRdb's copy holds only in-frame clones and misses some; the assay was immunoSEQ multiplex PCR. The data hold 95,000 to 120,000 clones, with 85% to 95% observed a single time. Source material: peripheral blood mononuclear cells (PBMCs). The chain is built from TRBV19 and TRBJ2-1, with 9 nucleotides matching TRBD1. This receptor was identified in a woman aged 18-29 years. As DNA, the CDR3 is TGTGCCAGTAGTATCTGGACAGGGGACAATGAGCAGTTCTTC. This translates into CASSIWTGDNEQFF.